Listed here are 27 T cell receptor beta chains from one sample, sequenced in a study of cytomegalovirus exposure and HLA in healthy donors. Researchers ran the PCR with 60 Vbeta and 13 Jbeta primers. TCRdb's table, derived via immunoSEQ multiplex PCR, lists solely in-frame clones and lacks some. The repertoire holds more than 85,000 clones, with around 73% as singletons. The source material was PBMCs. Source of these receptors: a man aged 35 to 55 in good health and CMV-seronegative.

The gene calls are TRBV19 and TRBJ2-7; a possible D gene is TRBD1 (6 bases). Germline CDR1 LNHDA, CDR2 SQIVND (reference sequence). The CDR3 totals 13 residues. V was pared by 4 bases and J by 3 bases, with 10 bases between. The CDR3 spells CASSRSGVYEQYF. CDR3 nucleotide sequence: TGTGCCAGTAGTAGATCAGGGGTCTACGAGCAGTACTTC.

V and J are TRBV18 and TRBJ1-3; no clear D gene. In germline, CDR1 is KGHSH, CDR2 LQKENI. The ends were cut back, 2 bases at V and 2 bases at J, with 13 bases in the middle. The CDR3 covers 16 residues. The CDR3 nucleotides read TGTGCCAGCTCACCATTAGTTGAGCGGGCTGGAAACACCATATATTTT. It specifies CASSPLVERAGNTIYF.

This clone was observed a few times. This chain joins TRBV7-9 and TRBJ2-2; 11 nucleotides match TRBD2. CDR3 length: 16 residues. With V trimmed by 5 bases and J by 4 bases, 6 bases remained unmatched. CDR1 is SEHNR and CDR2 is FQNEAQ in the germline V gene (reference sequence). The CDR3 coding sequence is TGTGCCAGCAGCCGCCCCGGGACTAGCGGCACCGGGGAGCTGTTTTTT. Translating gives CASSRPGTSGTGELFF.

The chain joins TRBV10-3 to TRBJ1-2, with 9 bases that match TRBD1. CDR1 ENHRY and CDR2 SYGVKD come from the germline V gene. CDR3 length: 15 residues. J was trimmed by 0 bases and V by 5 bases; bases with no gene match: 4. CDR3 bases: TGTGCCATCAGTCCCGACAGGGGGTCTAACTATGGCTACACCTTC. This sequence encodes CAISPDRGSNYGYTF.

This clone has a handful of counts. The chain carries TRBV7-2 and TRBJ1-3, with D perhaps matching TRBD1 (5 bases). This CDR3 is 14 amino acids long. Trimming pared 3 bases from V and 3 bases from J, leaving 9 bases between. Per the germline V gene, CDR1 is SGHTA and CDR2 is FQGNSA. CDR3 DNA: TGTGCCAGCAGCTTTGACAGCATTGGAAACACCATATATTTT. It encodes CASSFDSIGNTIYF.

This rearrangement joins TRBV19 to TRBJ1-1, with 8 bases fitting TRBD1. Trimming at V came to 3 bases and at J to 4 bases, leaving 10 bases not matched to a gene. Germline assignment: CDR1 LNHDA and CDR2 SQIVND (reference sequence). The CDR3 is made up of 16 amino acids. The CDR3 nucleotides read TGTGCCAGTAGTATGGGGGCAGGGGGCATGGGCACTGAAGCTTTCTTT. Its translation is CASSMGAGGMGTEAFF.

The CDR3 DNA follows: TGTGCCAGCAGTTTAGCTCAGGACTCCTACGAGCAGTACTTC. It codes for CASSLAQDSYEQYF. The rearrangement links TRBV27 to TRBJ2-7; D ambiguous. Deletions cut 2 bases from V and 0 bases from J, with 8 bases between. Germline V lookup: CDR1 MNHEY, CDR2 SMNVEV (reference sequence). This CDR3 spans 14 amino acids.

This clone was recorded a few times. The chain has TRBV7-2 and TRBJ2-7, with D perhaps matching TRBD1 (5 bases). Trimming cost V 2 bases and J 4 bases, with 15 bases left between them. In germline, CDR1 is SGHTA, CDR2 FQGNSA. The CDR3 totals 15 residues. CDR3 region: CASSLTWGSKYEQYF. CDR3 sequence (DNA): TGTGCCAGCAGCTTAACCTGGGGCAGCAAGTACGAGCAGTACTTC.

The DNA for the CDR3 is TGTGCCAGCAGCCCAACGGGGGGGGTGAGGGAGCAGTACTTC. It is translated as CASSPTGGVREQYF. The chain has TRBV6-5 and TRBJ2-7; TRBD2 matches at 8 bases. Germline V CDR1 and CDR2: MNHEY, SVGAGI. This CDR3 spans 14 amino acids. Trimming removed 6 bases from V and 7 bases from J; junction bases left unmatched: 11.

The chain links TRBV19 to TRBJ2-2; 7 bases map to TRBD2. CDR1 is LNHDA, CDR2 SQIVND, per germline (reference sequence). The trim removed 1 base at V and 2 bases at J, leaving 7 bases unmatched. This CDR3 has 17 residues. CDR3: CASSIGAAGLNTGELFF. Written as DNA, the CDR3 is TGTGCCAGTAGTATAGGGGCCGCGGGACTAAACACCGGGGAGCTGTTTTTT.

This chain connects TRBV4-1 to TRBJ2-2, with D perhaps TRBD2 (5 bases). Germline V gives CDR1 MGHRA, CDR2 YSYEKL. The CDR3 has 13 residues. V gave up 3 bases and J gave up 4 bases, with 6 bases separating them. As DNA, the CDR3 is TGCGCCAGCAGCCATGGACTCACCGGGGAGCTGTTTTTT. Protein: CASSHGLTGELFF.

V usage is TRBV29-1 and J usage is TRBJ2-5, with a weak D call TRBD1 (6 bases). Near its end, the DNA agrees better with TRBJ2-7, so the J call may be wrong. The V gene's germline CDR1 is SQVTM and CDR2 ANQGSEA. This CDR3 has 13 amino acids. CDR3 loop: CSVDSGQSYEQYF. CDR3 bases: TGCAGCGTTGATTCTGGACAGTCCTACGAGCAGTACTTC.

This rearrangement joins TRBV5-6 to TRBJ1-1; D perhaps matches TRBD1 (5 bases). V was trimmed by 2 bases and J by 6 bases, leaving 14 bases between them. CDR1 and CDR2 (germline): SGHDT, YYEEEE. CDR3 size: 14 residues. For the CDR3, the DNA is TGTGCCAGCAGCTTTGAAGGGGTCAGGGCTGAAGCTTTCTTT. The encoded protein is CASSFEGVRAEAFF.

This sequence joins TRBV27 and TRBJ2-7; TRBD2 matches at 12 bases. Per the germline V gene, CDR1 is MNHEY and CDR2 is SMNVEV (reference sequence). The V gene end was trimmed by 7 bases and the J gene end by 4 bases; junction bases not matched to a gene: 5. The length of the CDR3 is 14 residues. CDR3 DNA: TGTGCCAGCAAACTGACTAGCGGGGGTTACGAGCAGTACTTC. Its protein is CASKLTSGGYEQYF.

The chain has TRBV27 and TRBJ2-7, with D perhaps TRBD2 (6 bases). Germline V CDR1 and CDR2: MNHEY, SMNVEV (reference sequence). The V gene lost 5 bases and the J gene lost 2 bases, with 16 bases spanning the gap. The CDR3 is 15 amino acids. The CDR3 region has the DNA TGTGCCAGCAGTCCGCTCCTCGGGGGAGCCTACGAGCAGTACTTC. It encodes CASSPLLGGAYEQYF.

The CDR3 DNA reads TGTGCCAGCAGGATGGGGACAGGGGGTGAAGCTTTCTTT. Its protein is CASRMGTGGEAFF. V is TRBV25-1 and J is TRBJ1-1; 11 bases align to TRBD1. Trimming cost V 6 bases and J 7 bases; bases outside gene matches: 4. CDR3 length: 13 residues. Germline V lookup: CDR1 MGHDK, CDR2 SYGVNS.

This clone was seen only once. A read error may account for a junction end that differs from germline. This rearrangement joins TRBV7-7 to TRBJ2-1; 8 nucleotides match TRBD2. CDR1 is SSHAT and CDR2 is FNYEAQ in the germline V gene (reference sequence). There are 15 residues in the CDR3. The CDR3 is CASSSGLADWNEQFF. CDR3 nucleotide sequence: TGTGCTAGCAGCTCTGGACTAGCCGACTGGAATGAGCAGTTCTTC. The full variable domain, with the rest looked up from reference TRBV7-7 and TRBJ2-1, is GAGVSQSPRYKVTKRGQDVTLRCDPISSHATLYWYQQALGQGPEFLTYFNYEAQPDKSGLPSDRFSAERPEGSISTLTIQRTEQRDSAMYRCASSSGLADWNEQFFGPGTRLTVL.

CDR3: CASTSGDEQFF. The DNA of the CDR3 is TGTGCCAGCACCTCGGGGGATGAGCAGTTCTTC. The rearrangement joins TRBV7-9 to TRBJ2-1; possibly TRBD2 for D (6 bases). The CDR3 is 11 amino acids. Germline assignment: CDR1 SEHNR and CDR2 FQNEAQ (reference sequence). Trimming removed 7 bases at V and 8 bases at J, with 9 bases between. Full variable domain (outside the CDR3, taken from reference TRBV7-9 and TRBJ2-1): DTGVSQNPRHKITKRGQNVTFRCDPISEHNRLYWYRQTLGQGPEFLTYFQNEAQLEKSRLLSDRFSAERPKGSFSTLEIQRTEQGDSAMYLCASTSGDEQFFGPGTRLTVL.

The chain joins TRBV29-1 to TRBJ1-1; D is unresolved. Germline V gene data show CDR1 as SQVTM and CDR2 as ANQGSEA. CDR3 length: 12 amino acids. V gave up 6 bases and J gave up 6 bases, with 14 bases separating them. Here the CDR3 reads CSVQEPNSEAFF. The CDR3 DNA sequence: TGCAGCGTGCAGGAACCTAACTCTGAAGCTTTCTTT.

V usage is TRBV7-9 and J usage is TRBJ1-1; weak D call: TRBD1 (6 bases). Trimming left V 0 bases short and J 3 bases short, with 11 bases between. Germline V lookup: CDR1 SEHNR, CDR2 FQNEAQ (reference sequence). The CDR3 is made up of 15 amino acids. Written as DNA, the CDR3 is TGTGCCAGCAGCTTAGCGCAGGGGCCCGACACTGAAGCTTTCTTT. Translation gives CASSLAQGPDTEAFF.

This clone was seen only a few times. The V call is TRBV7-9, the J call TRBJ1-1, with a weak D call TRBD1 (5 bases). The germline V gene has CDR1 SEHNR and CDR2 FQNEAQ (reference sequence). With 5 bases removed from V and 10 bases from J, the gap between germline ends came to 11 bases. The CDR3 runs to 11 residues. As DNA, the CDR3 is TGTGCCAGCAGCGCCGAAAGGGGAGCTTTCTTT. This encodes CASSAERGAFF.

The CDR3 region is CASSQGPLSNQPQHF. The CDR3 DNA reads TGTGCCAGCAGTCAGGGGCCCCTGAGCAATCAGCCCCAGCATTTT. The chain uses TRBV28 and TRBJ1-5, with D maybe TRBD1 (6 bases). The germline V gene has CDR1 MDHEN and CDR2 SYDVKM. Trimming stripped 5 bases from V and 1 base from J, with 12 bases between. The CDR3 covers 15 residues.

This clone was seen just once. This sequence joins TRBV7-6 and TRBJ1-1; D is perhaps TRBD1 (6 bases). The CDR3 runs to 14 residues. Germline assignment: CDR1 SGHVS and CDR2 FNYEAQ. Trimming left V 3 bases short and J 5 bases short, with 13 bases between. The CDR3 DNA sequence: TGTGCCAGCAGCTTGGGGGGGGCAGGGACTGAAGCTTTCTTT. Protein: CASSLGGAGTEAFF.

The chain is built from TRBV5-1 and TRBJ2-5; 12 nucleotides align to TRBD2. The DNA end lines up better with TRBJ2-7; the J call may be wrong. The germline V gene encodes CDR1 SGHRS and CDR2 YFSETQ. CDR3 size: 19 residues. CDR3 protein: CASSFGLTSGGGSSYEQYF. The CDR3 coding sequence is TGCGCCAGCAGCTTCGGGTTGACTAGCGGGGGCGGGAGCTCCTACGAGCAGTACTTC.

This clone appeared a single time. Mismatch with germline at one junction end may stem from a read error. This sequence joins TRBV19 and TRBJ2-1, with D perhaps matching TRBD2 (6 bases). Germline V gives CDR1 LNHDA, CDR2 SQIVND (reference sequence). This CDR3 region has 13 residues. As DNA, the CDR3 is TGTGCCAGTAGTATAGGAGGACCGGGACTCGCGGTCTTC. It codes for CASSIGGPGLAVF.

The V gene is TRBV9, the J gene TRBJ2-2; the match to TRBD2 covers 7 bases. CDR1 and CDR2 (germline): SGDLS, YYNGEE. V shed 2 bases, J shed 0 bases, and the junction held 7 bases outside the gene matches. The CDR3 runs to 17 residues. The CDR3 DNA sequence: TGTGCCAGCAGCGTCAGGTCCGGGACTACGAACACCGGGGAGCTGTTTTTT. This gives the protein CASSVRSGTTNTGELFF.

This chain connects TRBV11-3 to TRBJ2-2, with D perhaps matching TRBD1 (5 bases). The V gene's germline CDR1 is SGHNT and CDR2 YENEEA. The CDR3 has 16 amino acids. V was pared by 0 bases and J by 0 bases, with 8 bases between. The DNA of the CDR3 is TGTGCCAGCAGCTTAGAAGGGGCGACGAACACCGGGGAGCTGTTTTTT. Translation: CASSLEGATNTGELFF.